The 23 T cell receptor beta chains reported below all come from one sample, sequenced in a study of control samples from healthy donors and cancer patients. Assay used: immunoSEQ multiplex PCR; TCRdb lists only in-frame clones, some missing. The table records around 100,000 clones, roughly 92% of them present only once. The sequenced material came from blood. These receptors were taken from a human donor in good health. The donor label of this sample is uncertain.

The V and J genes are TRBV5-1 and TRBJ1-1; no reliable D call. The length of the CDR3 is 13 residues. Germline V CDR1 and CDR2: SGHRS, YFSETQ. The V end was cut by 1 base, the J end by 2 bases, with 6 bases between. CDR3 coding DNA: TGCGCCAGCAGCTTGACAGACAACACTGAAGCTTTCTTT. This encodes CASSLTDNTEAFF.

The CDR3 sequence: CASSFGTPQETQYF. CDR3 sequence (DNA): TGTGCCAGCAGCTTCGGGACACCTCAAGAGACCCAGTACTTC. This chain uses TRBV7-3 with TRBJ2-5; D possibly corresponds to TRBD1 (6 bases). Germline loops: CDR1 SGHTA, CDR2 FQGTGA. Trimming left V 3 bases short and J 2 bases short, with 10 bases between. This CDR3 is 14 amino acids long.

The chain carries TRBV19 and TRBJ2-6; D is uncertain. This CDR3 is built from 13 residues. Trimming cost V 8 bases and J 0 bases, with 5 bases left between them. Germline V CDR1 and CDR2: LNHDA, SQIVND (reference sequence). CDR3 sequence (DNA): TGTGCCAGTCGCAACTCTGGGGCCAACGTCCTGACTTTC. Amino acids: CASRNSGANVLTF.

The rearrangement uses TRBV2 and TRBJ1-1, with D maybe TRBD1 (5 bases). V was cut by 2 bases and J by 5 bases, with 9 bases left in between. The germline V gene has CDR1 SNHLY and CDR2 FYNNEI. CDR3 length: 13 residues. Here the CDR3 reads CASSETRGTEAFF. CDR3 in DNA: TGTGCCAGCAGTGAAACGAGGGGAACTGAAGCTTTCTTT.

The chain couples TRBV4-1 to TRBJ2-2; TRBD2 agrees at 7 bases. Germline V gene data show CDR1 as MGHRA and CDR2 as YSYEKL. V trimming: 1 base; J trimming: 5 bases; junction bases outside the gene matches: 10. The CDR3 is made up of 17 amino acids. Here the CDR3 DNA reads TGCGCCAGCAGCCAAGCACTAGCGTCGGGGCAAACCGGGGAGCTGTTTTTT. Translation gives CASSQALASGQTGELFF.

DNA of the CDR3: TGTGCTAGTGAACGGGACGGCAATCAGCCCCAGCATTTT. Protein product: CASERDGNQPQHF. This chain joins TRBV12-5 and TRBJ1-5; D might be TRBD1 (5 bases). This CDR3 is built from 13 residues. V was cut by 7 bases and J by 2 bases, with 9 bases left in between. The V gene's germline CDR1 is LGHNT and CDR2 FRNRAP.

V and J are TRBV29-1 and TRBJ1-5; D is perhaps TRBD1 (6 bases). Trimming cost V 4 bases and J 5 bases, with 15 bases left between them. The CDR3 loop spans 14 amino acids. Germline loops: CDR1 SQVTM, CDR2 ANQGSEA. CDR3 bases: TGCAGCGTTGCTTCGGGACACCCCGATCAGCCCCAGCATTTT. It is translated as CSVASGHPDQPQHF.

CDR3 in amino acids: CASSISWGEKLFF. CDR3 nucleotide sequence: TGTGCCAGTAGCATCTCTTGGGGGGAAAAACTGTTTTTT. V usage is TRBV19 and J usage is TRBJ1-4; a weak D match, TRBD1 (5 bases). CDR3 size: 13 residues. CDR1 and CDR2 (germline): LNHDA, SQIVND (reference sequence). Trimming took 6 bases from V and 8 from J, leaving 13 bases between them.

The rearrangement joins TRBV19 to TRBJ2-5; 8 positions agree with TRBD1. After removal of 5 bases from V and 1 base from J, the junction contained 6 bases not matched to a gene. Germline V gene lookup returns CDR1 LNHDA and CDR2 SQIVND (reference sequence). CDR3 length: 15 residues. This CDR3 reads CASSVQGGVQETQYF. The DNA of the CDR3 is TGTGCCAGTAGTGTACAGGGGGGTGTCCAAGAGACCCAGTACTTC.

This clone was observed a single time. The J gene is TRBJ2-1, the V gene TRBV5-1; 11 bases are a match to TRBD2. CDR1 is SGHRS, CDR2 YFSETQ, per germline. The J segment lost 1 base and the V segment lost 4 bases, leaving 13 bases of the junction unmatched. The CDR3 runs to 19 residues. The CDR3: CASSQRVGLAGGSYNEQFF. The CDR3 DNA reads TGCGCCAGCAGCCAGCGTGTGGGTCTAGCGGGGGGTTCCTACAATGAGCAGTTCTTC. The complete variable domain, with remaining parts taken from reference TRBV5-1 and TRBJ2-1, reads KAGVTQTPRYLIKTRGQQVTLSCSPISGHRSVSWYQQTPGQGLQFLFEYFSETQRNKGNFPGRFSGRQFSNSRSEMNVSTLELGDSALYLCASSQRVGLAGGSYNEQFFGPGTRLTVL.

This chain connects TRBV5-1 to TRBJ1-2, with 8 bases fitting TRBD1. Germline V lookup: CDR1 SGHRS, CDR2 YFSETQ. The V gene end was trimmed by 7 bases and the J gene end by 6 bases; junction bases not matched to a gene: 11. The CDR3 is made up of 14 amino acids. In DNA, the CDR3 is TGCGCCAGCGCAATTCCGACAGGGGATGATGGCTACACCTTC. This sequence encodes CASAIPTGDDGYTF.

This clone was seen a few times. Other DNA sequences in the sample encode the same CDR3. The rearrangement links TRBV18 to TRBJ1-1; no reliable D call. Per the germline V gene, CDR1 is KGHSH and CDR2 is LQKENI. With 3 bases removed from V and 1 base from J, the gap between germline ends came to 6 bases. The length of the CDR3 is 13 residues. The chain's CDR3 is CASSPGQNTEAFF. Here the CDR3 DNA reads TGTGCCAGCTCACCGGGTCAGAACACTGAAGCTTTCTTT.

The chain joins TRBV5-5 to TRBJ1-6; 8 bases fit TRBD1. The CDR3 totals 18 residues. Germline values: CDR1 SGHKS, CDR2 YYEKEE (reference sequence). V gave up 3 bases and J gave up 1 base; unmatched junction bases: 9. The chain's CDR3 is CASSSSGQGTSYNSPLHF. CDR3 DNA: TGTGCCAGCAGCTCCTCCGGACAGGGTACGTCCTATAATTCACCCCTCCACTTT.

The V call is TRBV5-1, the J call TRBJ2-3; D may correspond to TRBD1 or TRBD2 (5 bases each). The germline V and J ends were trimmed by 0 bases and 2 bases, with 13 bases remaining between them. The germline gives CDR1 SGHRS, CDR2 YFSETQ. The CDR3 has 16 amino acids. The CDR3 protein is CASSLEWAGTTDTQYF. In DNA form, the CDR3 reads TGCGCCAGCAGCTTGGAGTGGGCAGGGACCACAGATACGCAGTATTTT.

The chain employs TRBV7-2 and TRBJ1-3, with no clear D. Trimming shortened V by 4 bases and J by 12 bases, and 13 bases separated the two germline ends. This CDR3 is built from 12 residues. CDR1 is SGHTA and CDR2 is FQGNSA in the germline V gene. The CDR3 is CASSYIDNHIYF. The CDR3 DNA sequence: TGTGCCAGCAGCTATATAGACAACCACATATATTTT.

This clone has just one count. The rearrangement joins TRBV20-1 to TRBJ1-1; no clear D gene. The V gene lost 2 bases and the J gene lost 7 bases, with 8 bases spanning the gap. Per the germline V gene, CDR1 is DFQATT and CDR2 is SNEGSKA (reference sequence). This CDR3 region has 11 residues. CDR3 sequence (DNA): TGCAGTGCTAGATCCAGCAATGAAGCTTTCTTT. This gives the protein CSARSSNEAFF.

The chain is built from TRBV19 and TRBJ2-3; 9 bases agree with TRBD2. The junction had 9 bases not matched to a gene; V was cut back by 7 bases and J by 4 bases. The germline V gene has CDR1 LNHDA and CDR2 SQIVND (reference sequence). The CDR3 is 15 amino acids. CDR3 sequence (DNA): TGTGCCAGTACCGGGCGGGGGGGCCGGTCAGATACGCAGTATTTT. The encoded protein is CASTGRGGRSDTQYF. Using reference TRBV19 and TRBJ2-3 for the parts outside the CDR3, the full variable domain is DGGITQSPKYLFRKEGQNVTLSCEQNLNHDAMYWYRQDPGQGLRLIYYSQIVNDFQKGDIAEGYSVSREKKESFPLTVTSAQKNPTAFYLCASTGRGGRSDTQYFGPGTRLTVL.

This clone was counted once. This rearrangement joins TRBV9 to TRBJ1-2; D not certain. V gave up 3 bases and J gave up 4 bases, with 10 bases separating them. Germline CDR1 is SGDLS and CDR2 is YYNGEE. The CDR3 is made up of 13 amino acids. CDR3: CASSGQSLYGYTF. In DNA form, the CDR3 reads TGTGCCAGCAGCGGCCAGTCTCTCTATGGCTACACCTTC.

This clone was seen more than once but under ten times. The genes are TRBV5-1 and TRBJ2-2; 11 bases match TRBD1. The J segment lost 5 bases and the V segment lost 4 bases, leaving 10 bases of the junction unmatched. The V gene's germline CDR1 is SGHRS and CDR2 YFSETQ. This CDR3 comprises 17 residues. CDR3 coding DNA: TGCGCCAGCAGCATACCCGGGACAGGGGGTTTGACCGGGGAGCTGTTTTTT. It yields the protein CASSIPGTGGLTGELFF.

This sequence joins TRBV2 and TRBJ2-3; D gene uncertain. V lost 3 bases and J 1 base, leaving 17 bases between the germline ends. CDR3 length equals 17 residues. The germline CDR1 and CDR2 sequences are SNHLY and FYNNEI. Here the CDR3 DNA reads TGTGCCAGCAGTGAGTACGGCAGACGCTCTGGCACAGATACGCAGTATTTT. Its protein is CASSEYGRRSGTDTQYF.

This chain connects TRBV19 to TRBJ1-2, with TRBD1 identical over 10 bases. This CDR3 region has 15 residues. V shed 3 bases and J 8 bases; nucleotides not matched to a gene: 9. Germline CDR1 reads LNHDA; CDR2 reads SQIVND (reference sequence). The CDR3 sequence is CASSITGTGDSGYTF. The CDR3 coding sequence is TGTGCCAGTAGTATCACCGGGACAGGGGATTCAGGCTACACCTTC.

This clone appeared a few times. The chain recombines TRBV5-1 with TRBJ1-6; 7 nucleotides align to TRBD1. CDR1 and CDR2 (germline): SGHRS, YFSETQ. The CDR3 has 15 amino acids. V shed 1 base, J shed 10 bases, and the junction held 8 bases outside the gene matches. The CDR3 bases are TGCGCCAGCAGCTTGAGTGGGACAGCTGGATCACCCCTCCACTTT. The encoded protein is CASSLSGTAGSPLHF.

V is TRBV11-2 and J is TRBJ2-7, with unresolved D. The germline gives CDR1 SGHAT, CDR2 FQNNGV. The CDR3 extends over 13 amino acids. The V end was cut by 5 bases, the J end by 0 bases, with 8 bases between. Here the CDR3 reads CASSKDSSYEQYF. CDR3 in DNA: TGTGCCAGCAGCAAGGATAGCTCCTACGAGCAGTACTTC.